This T cell receptor (beta chain) was captured by sequencing in a study of cytomegalovirus exposure and HLA in healthy donors (dated by TCRdb to 2016 to 2017). General notes on the study: According to an earlier analysis of a few hundred of the donors, some 170 million T cells yielded 100 million or so unique TCR beta sequences and about 300 Gb of sequence data. High-throughput TCR immunosequencing, statistical association of individual TCRs with disease status, and machine learning were combined to predict cytomegalovirus infection status. Across around 400 genotyped donors of the cohort, an average of about 240,000 unique TCR beta nucleotide sequences per donor were sequenced, and roughly 18% of those sequences were non-productive. The study used immunosequencing to profile the T cell repertoires of 666 subjects and linked those repertoires to cytomegalovirus serostatus. Roughly 5 DR-DQ haplotypes were handled as single units for association and clustering, since linkage in the cohort was strong. Rather than drawing on any new phenotypic data, the later analysis identified candidate immune exposures from TCR beta sequences and the way those sequences occurred across donors. Of the roughly 400 genotyped donors, approximately 82% fell in the genetic ancestry cluster associated with self-reported Caucasian donors. Typing coverage varied by locus: about 620-630 donors for A, B, C, DRB1 and DQB1; roughly 560 for DQA1; about 590 for DPA1; around 450 for DPB1. An earlier analysis of approximately 580 of the donors used high-throughput TCR beta sequencing to judge whether each TCR beta V gene segment behaved as functional or pseudogenic. Class I and class II HLA loci were covered by the typing at four-digit resolution. A later genetic analysis used genome-wide SNP genotypes for 398 of the 666 donors, treating that subset as a discovery cohort. About 320 gigabases of sequencing data and some 85 million unique TCR sequences were included in an early release covering 550 to 650 HLA-typed donors. To study patterns of TCR occurrence, a later analysis re-analyzed previously published TCR beta repertoires from just over 650 donors and added high-resolution HLA genotyping. Donor age, sex, ethnicity and CMV serostatus were collected together with the repertoire data. All discovery cohort repertoires had been generated on a single sequencing platform. The study aimed to test whether cataloging public T cell receptors could reveal signatures of past pathogen exposure. A separate validation cohort of 100 to 150 different subjects was used in addition to the approximately 670-subject first cohort. Overall results and qualifications from the work: Sequencing depth was assumed to be roughly uniform across donors in the presence/absence analyses, though that assumption may not hold. In vitro tests confirmed that three of the cytomegalovirus-associated TCR beta chains recognize cytomegalovirus antigens. A later analysis associated about 17,000 TCR beta sequences with specific HLA alleles at a false discovery rate of 0.05. A later analysis found that TCR association rates varied across HLA loci, with DRB1 alleles showing the most associated TCRs and HLA-C alleles the fewest. The only immune exposure information available for the cohort was CMV serostatus. Correlated functional status among segregating V segments might be attributable to linkage disequilibrium, but an unknown experimental factor could not be ruled out. Most TCR sequences were seen in very few donors, while some public TCRs were found in many individuals. When HLA alleles, especially DR and DQ, strongly co-occurred, attributing TCR associations to individual alleles was difficult. HLA typing was unavailable for some donors at each locus, so association tests used only the typed subset. A group of highly shared sequence variants was considered likely to be a technical artifact of the sequencing pipeline. Because counts were too low, about 18 rarely observed V segments, including chromosome 9 orphons, were left out of the earlier analysis of 587 of the donors. In a later genetic analysis, a missense DCLRE1C variant was associated with V-gene and J-gene trimming of TCR beta chains, and the association was replicated in an independent cohort. A total of fewer than 200 TCR beta chains were listed by the study as associated with cytomegalovirus. In a later analysis, several top co-occurrence clusters were reported to appear linked to parvovirus B19, influenza, CMV and Epstein-Barr virus. Some IMGT-functional V segments, including TRBV6-2 and TRBV6-3, could not be told apart with the 87-base-pair reads, so those segments were excluded. Cytomegalovirus status was reported to be diagnosed by the classifier with high specificity and sensitivity in both the original and validation cohorts. In an earlier analysis of 500 to 650 of the donors, most TCR beta V segments appeared in productive rearrangements about 90% or about 30% of the time, broadly matching IMGT annotations. A later genetic analysis reported fewer N-insertions in productive TCRs among donors in an Asian-associated ancestry cluster than the roughly 700-donor mean. It was suggested by the authors that the approach could potentially be generalized to other disease states and immunological phenotypes. Compared with equally common non-associated chains, HLA-associated TCR beta chains in a later analysis were more clonally expanded and had lower generation probabilities. In this cohort, only TCR beta chains were sequenced, and detectable features were limited by the absence of alpha or paired-chain data. A further reported finding was that TCR beta sequences accurately predicted the HLA-A and HLA-B alleles for most subjects in the first cohort. According to a later analysis, most CMV-associated TCR beta chains appeared to be HLA-restricted, and the HLA associations seemed to be driven largely by CMV exposure.

The receptor library was made with the immunoSEQ multiplex PCR assay. A mixture of 60 forward primers for TCR Vbeta segments and 13 reverse primers for TCR Jbeta segments was used in the multiplex PCR. The CDR3 region of rearranged TCR beta genes was amplified from genomic DNA by a multiplex PCR assay. Amplified TCR beta libraries were sequenced as 87-base-pair reads on the Illumina HiSeq System. Per the source publication's procedure: A later analysis tallied tens of millions of unique TCR beta chains across the 666 repertoires, and 10 million to 11 million of those chains were shared by two or more donors. A nearest-neighbor algorithm error-corrected the raw reads and collapsed the reads into unique sequences, merging closely related sequences to remove PCR and sequencing errors. To assign V, D and J gene segments, CDR3 sequences were aligned to IMGT reference sequences. For a sequence to be retained, a match of at least six nucleotides was required to both a V gene segment and a J gene segment. A rearrangement was called productive if the CDR3 had no stop codons and remained in frame with V and J, and every other rearrangement was called non-productive. Following IMGT convention, CDR3 was defined as the stretch from the second conserved V-encoded cysteine up to the conserved J-encoded phenylalanine. The earlier analysis of about 590 of the donors excluded sequences that lacked an unambiguous match to a single V gene segment. In an earlier analysis of 587 of the donors, a V segment was called functional when productive rearrangements were above 56.7%, and segregating when the standard deviation between donors exceeded 5%. A statistical classification framework was built to diagnose cytomegalovirus status from the catalog of TCR beta chain sequences. A later analysis assigned V and J genes by comparing TCR nucleotide sequences with IMGT/GENE-DB human TR gene sequences. The TCRdist pipeline was used in a later analysis to assign CDR3 sequences and most-parsimonious VDJ recombination scenarios. In a later analysis, every TCR beta chain was defined by the combination of its CDR3 amino acid sequence and its V-gene family, and reads without a unique V-gene family were dropped. A later analysis removed roughly 590 highly shared, low-generation-probability nucleotide sequences to deal with suspected cross-contamination and a sequencing artifact. For each public chain, a later analysis derived a clonal expansion index from normalized ranks of inferred template counts within each repertoire. A later analysis computed generation probabilities with a VDJ recombination model fitted to out-of-frame rearrangements, and checked the results against IGoR. In a later analysis, hypergeometric tests were used to score TCR-TCR, TCR-HLA and TCR-CMV co-occurrence, with a repertoire-size bias correction applied to TCR pairs. To estimate false discovery rates, a later analysis permuted the HLA or CMV assignments 20 times. In a later analysis, co-occurring TCRs were grouped using DBSCAN, and TCRdist sequence similarity was added for clustering within HLA-allele-positive subsets. Repertoires with fewer than 30,000 or more than 120,000 public chains, plus five repertoires with anomalous nucleotide sharing, were excluded from co-occurrence clustering. In TCRdb, the immuneACCESS table is reduced to in-frame sequences with V and J assigned. These tables do not hold every clone; where another copy was compared, an unresolved V gene accounts for under half, and the others remain unexplained. The V and J calls and clone size were taken over from that table, and D and trimming were inferred from the DNA. The sample yields under 200,000 clones; approximately 81% were counted once. About 2.4% of the sample lies in the top ten.

The cohort was made up of approximately 670 healthy bone marrow donors. Cohort members were all nominally healthy when sampled, although unrecorded immune exposures were likely present. The donor was CMV seropositive and was included in the group of some 290 seropositive cohort members. A peripheral blood sample was collected from each donor, and TCR beta sequencing was performed on peripheral blood mononuclear cells. The Qiagen DNeasy Blood Extraction Kit was used to extract genomic DNA from the blood cell samples. From a lookup of the germline V gene, CDR1 and CDR2 are SGHVS and FQNEAQ. A distance of 10 bases separates the germline ends of V and J, which lose 2 bases and 0 bases respectively. The CDR3 covers 15 residues, taking in both the cysteine and the phenylalanine. Only the CDR3 DNA is retained, 45 bases long and in frame from the first base. To note about this clone: The specificity of this receptor is unknown. No base quality information exists; no much larger clone differs at one position.

The specimen sequenced was PBMCs. The sequence came from a man aged 25 to 40 in good health and CMV-seropositive. The V and J genes are TRBV7-8 and TRBJ2-5; a confident D gene designation cannot be given. The CDR3 here reads CASSLPAANQETQYF. The nucleotide sequence reads as follows: TGTGCCAGCAGCTTACCGGCAGCGAACCAAGAGACCCAGTACTTC.